These 15 T cell receptor beta chains share one sample of origin, sequenced in a study of T cell clonality in common variable immunodeficiency. The table came from immunoSEQ multiplex PCR; TCRdb's copy has only in-frame clones and leaves some out. This sample comprises roughly 50,000 clones, none seen once only. Sequences were obtained from peripheral blood mononuclear cells. The receptors were sampled from a person between 18 and 69 years old in good health.

This clone has a count of ten or more. With the read ending 3 residues before the CDR3 end, the germline J gene is used to fill in that end. This chain links TRBV20-1 with TRBJ1-1, with D hard to call. V was cut by 3 bases and J by 2 bases, with 13 bases left in between. This CDR3 is 14 amino acids long. The germline V gene encodes CDR1 DFQATT and CDR2 SNEGSKA (reference sequence). CDR3 loop: CSARRAIKNTEAFF. Partial CDR3 DNA: TGCAGTGCTAGGCGGGCTATAAAAAACACTGAA.

This clone has ten or more counts. The read ends 3 residues shy of where the CDR3 ends; the end is completed using the germline J gene. V usage is TRBV19 and J usage is TRBJ2-3; 10 bases map to TRBD1. This CDR3 is 15 amino acids long. V was clipped by 6 bases and J by 3 bases; unmatched bases: 6. CDR1 and CDR2 from the germline V gene are LNHDA and SQIVND (reference sequence). CDR3: CASRRPGQGTDTQYF. CDR3 bases read: TGTGCCAGTAGGCGACCGGGACAGGGGACAGATACG.

This clone was counted at least ten times. Sequencing ends 3 residues short of the CDR3 end; the germline J gene provides the rest. The V and J genes are TRBV28 and TRBJ2-3; the match to TRBD2 covers 8 bases. With V trimmed by 6 bases and J by 5 bases, 4 bases remained unmatched. There are 13 residues in the CDR3. Germline loops: CDR1 MDHEN, CDR2 SYDVKM. CDR3 residues: CASRPGGGDTQYF. Incomplete CDR3 DNA: TGTGCCAGCAGACCCGGGGGGGGAGATACG.

This clone was observed many times. The read stops 3 residues short of the end of the CDR3; the missing end is completed from the germline J gene. The chain has TRBV11-3 and TRBJ1-1, with D possibly TRBD1 on 6 matching bases. V was shortened by 2 bases and J by 3 bases, with 13 bases between the two germline ends. CDR1 SGHNT and CDR2 YENEEA come from the germline V gene. The CDR3 extends over 15 amino acids. The CDR3: CASSLRGSGDTEAFF. Partial CDR3 DNA: TGTGCCAGCAGCTTAAGGGGGTCCGGGGACACTGAA.

A remark on this clone: The read ends 3 residues before the CDR3 terminus; that terminus is restored from the germline J gene. The chain employs TRBV7-2 and TRBJ1-3; no firm D call. V gave up 5 bases and J gave up 4 bases, with 15 bases separating them. From germline, CDR1 is SGHTA and CDR2 FQGNSA. There are 15 residues in the CDR3. Partial CDR3 DNA: TGTGCCAGCAGCCCTGTTAAGGCCCTCGGAAACACC. It is translated as CASSPVKALGNT. The whole CDR3 region reads CASSPVKALGNTIYF.

This clone has a count of ten or more. The read halts 3 residues ahead of the CDR3 end, with the missing end drawn from the germline J gene. This chain links TRBV10-3 with TRBJ2-2; TRBD2 aligns across 12 bases. The CDR3 contains 16 residues. V was clipped by 5 bases and J by 6 bases; unmatched bases: 7. Germline CDR1 reads ENHRY; CDR2 reads SYGVKD. The CDR3: CAISRTSGIGAGELFF. CDR3 DNA, as far as it was read: TGTGCCATCAGTAGGACTAGCGGGATAGGGGCCGGGGAG.

At least ten counts were recorded for this clone. The read finishes 3 residues shy of the CDR3 end, and the germline J gene is used to complete it. This chain joins TRBV19 and TRBJ2-1, with D possibly TRBD2 on 5 matching bases. V gave up 7 bases and J gave up 9 bases, with 16 bases separating them. Germline CDR1 reads LNHDA; CDR2 reads SQIVND (reference sequence). The CDR3 is made up of 13 amino acids. The DNA read from the CDR3 is TGTGCCAGTACCCCGGACTGGAACTCTGAG. Translating it yields CASTPDWNSE. The complete CDR3 sequence is CASTPDWNSEQFF.

A remark on this clone: Since a much larger clone is just one base distant, this may be a read error. The CDR3 region is CASSSLTGGTEKLFF. The CDR3 bases that were read are TGCGCCAGCAGCTCCCTGACGGGTGGTACCGAAAAG. The chain employs TRBV5-1 and TRBJ2-2; D unresolved. The CDR3 end lies 3 residues beyond the end of the read and is filled in from the germline J gene. This CDR3 spans 15 amino acids. Germline-derived CDR1 and CDR2 are SGHRS and YFSETQ.

This clone showed up many times. The read halts 3 residues ahead of the CDR3 end, with the missing end drawn from the germline J gene. The chain has TRBV18 and TRBJ2-3; 12 bases match TRBD2. CDR1 KGHSH and CDR2 LQKENI come from the germline V gene. The CDR3 consists of 15 residues. The V gene end was trimmed by 1 base and the J gene end by 5 bases; junction bases not matched to a gene: 1. CDR3 amino acids: CASSPQLAGGDTQYF. The CDR3 DNA, read in part, is TGTGCCAGCTCACCACAACTAGCGGGAGGAGATACG.

This clone was detected ten times or more. The read gets to within 3 residues of the CDR3 end, and the germline J gene fills in the rest. The chain carries TRBV18 and TRBJ2-6, with TRBD1 matching over 8 bases. CDR1 is KGHSH, CDR2 LQKENI, per germline. The CDR3 covers 18 residues. The sequenced part of the CDR3 DNA is TGTGCCAGCTCACCACCACGGACAGGGACGAACTCTAACTCAATC. Translated, it gives CASSPPRTGTNSNSI. The whole CDR3 protein is CASSPPRTGTNSNSILTF.

This clone was counted many times. The read ends 3 residues before the CDR3 terminus; that terminus is restored from the germline J gene. This chain connects TRBV10-1 to TRBJ2-1; 10 nucleotides match TRBD1. CDR3 size: 11 residues. J lost 7 bases, V lost 11 bases, and 2 bases had no gene match. CDR1 and CDR2 from the germline V gene are WNHNN and SYGVQD (reference sequence). Partial CDR3 DNA: TGCGCCGTGGACAGGGGGAATGAG. Encoded protein: CAVDRGNE. The full CDR3 protein reads CAVDRGNEQFF.

This clone was seen many times. Sequencing ends 3 residues short of the CDR3 end; the germline J gene provides the rest. The rearrangement joins TRBV5-6 to TRBJ1-4, with 7 bases lining up with TRBD1. Germline CDR1 is SGHDT and CDR2 is YYEEEE. The V and J ends lost 4 bases and 7 bases, in that order; junction bases with no gene match: 10. The CDR3 covers 15 residues. CDR3 DNA, as far as it was read: TGTGCCAGCAGCCGACCTGACAGGGAAGGTGAAAAA. Its protein product is CASSRPDREGEK. The whole CDR3 region reads CASSRPDREGEKLFF.

This clone has at least ten counts. The CDR3 end is not reached by the read, which stops 3 residues before it; the germline J gene fills it in. The gene calls are TRBV19 and TRBJ1-2; 8 nucleotides line up with TRBD1. This CDR3 spans 13 amino acids. Germline lookup yields CDR1 LNHDA and CDR2 SQIVND (reference sequence). Trimming at V came to 6 bases and at J to 2 bases, leaving 2 bases not matched to a gene. The CDR3 DNA, read in part, is TGTGCCAGTAGAAGGACAGGGAACTATGGC. It is translated as CASRRTGNYG. The full CDR3 reads CASRRTGNYGYTF.

Comment on this clone: The read halts 3 residues ahead of the CDR3 end, with the missing end drawn from the germline J gene. The V and J genes are TRBV20-1 and TRBJ2-3; 7 bases line up with TRBD1. Germline CDR1 DFQATT, CDR2 SNEGSKA (reference sequence). The CDR3 length is 16 residues. V was pared by 5 bases and J by 0 bases, with 11 bases of the junction left unmatched. CDR3 DNA, as far as it was read: TGCAGTGCTGAATACGGGACAGCGGCTAGCACAGATACG. Protein product: CSAEYGTAASTDT. The full CDR3 is CSAEYGTAASTDTQYF.

This clone was seen ten or more times. The read ends 3 residues before the CDR3 terminus; that terminus is restored from the germline J gene. This chain uses TRBV29-1 with TRBJ2-2; D may be TRBD2 (7 bases). V lost 7 bases and J lost 2, with 20 bases in between. Germline lookup yields CDR1 SQVTM and CDR2 ANQGSEA. CDR3 length: 16 amino acids. CDR3 region: CSARRGSGQNTGELFF. The part of the CDR3 DNA that was read is TGCAGCGCACGGCGGGGGTCGGGACAAAACACCGGGGAG.